Listed below are T cell receptor beta chains from one sample, sequenced in a study of shared clonotypes between healthy human individuals. The method was immunoSEQ multiplex PCR; TCRdb's version includes in-frame clones alone and lacks a portion of them. This table has roughly 660,000 clones, 90% appearing once. Sequencing was carried out using memory CD8+ T cells from PBMCs. The receptor set was obtained from a man between 18 and 35 years old in good health. Some clones in this sample may be carry-over from other donors' samples. Each CDR3 is given with its conserved first and last residue. D genes are given only for firm matches. The size field is filled for only some rows; it gives once, few, many or a size class.

d_call	v_call	j_call	clone_size	cdr3_nt	cdr3_aa
.	TRBV7-9	TRBJ2-5	.	TGTGCCAGCAGCTTCGGTACAGGGTCGGTAAAGACCCAGTACTTC	CASSFGTGSVKTQYF
.	TRBV4-3	TRBJ1-5	.	TGCGCCAGCAGCCAAGGGCTTAGCAATCAGCCCCAGCATTTT	CASSQGLSNQPQHF
TRBD1	TRBV9	TRBJ2-2	.	TGTGCCAGCAGCGTCGACAGGGGTAACACCGGGGAGCTGTTTTTT	CASSVDRGNTGELFF
.	TRBV5-5	TRBJ2-1	.	TGTGCCAGCAGCTTGTCTATGGGTTCCTACAATGAGCAGTTCTTC	CASSLSMGSYNEQFF
.	TRBV27	TRBJ2-1	.	TGTGCCAGCTTTCGCGCGAGAGCCCCAAGCTCCTACAATGAGCAGTTCTTC	CASFRARAPSSYNEQFF
.	TRBV14	TRBJ1-1	.	TGTGCCAGCAGCCAAGTGAGGCTCATGAACACTGAAGCTTTCTTT	CASSQVRLMNTEAFF
.	TRBV7-8	TRBJ2-7	.	TGTGCCAGCAGCGAGGGGTCCTACGAGCAGTACTTC	CASSEGSYEQYF
.	TRBV29-1	TRBJ1-1	.	TGCAGCGTTGGGGACTCCGCCTACACTGAAGCTTTCTTT	CSVGDSAYTEAFF
.	TRBV5-4	TRBJ1-2	.	TGTGCCAGCAGCCATGCCACCACATCGTACGACTATGGCTACACCTTC	CASSHATTSYDYGYTF
.	TRBV14	TRBJ2-1	.	TGTGCCAGCAGCCGGCGCTACAATGAGCAGTTCTTC	CASSRRYNEQFF
TRBD1	TRBV11-2	TRBJ2-7	.	TGTGCCAGCAGCTTTGGGACAGACTACGAGCAGTACTTC	CASSFGTDYEQYF
TRBD1	TRBV7-9	TRBJ2-7	.	TGTGCCAGCAGCGTTGGACAGGGGGCCACCTACGAGCAGTACTTC	CASSVGQGATYEQYF
.	TRBV10-2	TRBJ2-7	.	TGCGCCAGCAGTGAGCGACGTCCCGACCCGCAGTACTTC	CASSERRPDPQYF
.	TRBV4-1	TRBJ2-7	few	TGCGCCAGCAGCCAAGTTTCGTCGCCGAAGGACGAGCAGTACTTC	CASSQVSSPKDEQYF
TRBD1	TRBV7-2	TRBJ1-2	.	TGTGCCAGCAGCTTAGAGGTGGGACAGCGCTACTATGGCTACACCTTC	CASSLEVGQRYYGYTF
TRBD1	TRBV13	TRBJ2-7	.	TGTGCCAGCAGCACCCAGGGGGCCACCTACGAGCAGTACTTC	CASSTQGATYEQYF
.	TRBV6-5	TRBJ2-7	.	TGTGCCAGCAGTTACGCCGAAGGGAACGAGCAGTACTTC	CASSYAEGNEQYF
.	TRBV30	TRBJ1-5	.	TGTGCCTGGAGTGGGCCTTATAGCAATCAGCCCCAGCATTTT	CAWSGPYSNQPQHF
.	TRBV7-9	TRBJ2-3	.	TGTGCCAGCAGCTCCGGGGTGGTAACTAGGAGGGCAGATACGCAGTATTTT	CASSSGVVTRRADTQYF
.	TRBV6-1	TRBJ2-2	.	TGTGCCAGCTTGGGGGGCCGCACCGGGGAGCTGTTTTTT	CASLGGRTGELFF
TRBD1	TRBV7-3	TRBJ2-5	.	TGTGCCAGCAGCTTACCGGGACAGTTAGAGACCCAGTACTTC	CASSLPGQLETQYF
.	TRBV15	TRBJ1-5	few	TGTGCCACCAGCAGAGAGGGGGGCAGCAATCAGCCCCAGCATTTT	CATSREGGSNQPQHF
.	TRBV11-2	TRBJ2-4	.	TGTGCCAGCAGCTTAGGGGTAGCCAAAAACATTCAGTACTTC	CASSLGVAKNIQYF
.	TRBV30	TRBJ1-1	few	TGTGCCTGGAGCTCAGGGTGGGACACTGAAGCTTTCTTT	CAWSSGWDTEAFF
TRBD2	TRBV27	TRBJ2-5	.	TGTGCCAGCAGTTCGAGGCTAGCGGGAGTGGAGACCCAGTACTTC	CASSSRLAGVETQYF
.	TRBV7-3	TRBJ2-2	.	TGTGCCAGCAGCGGCTTACAGGTCTCGAACACCGGGGAGCTGTTTTTT	CASSGLQVSNTGELFF
.	TRBV10-3	TRBJ1-2	once	TGTGCCATCAGTGAGTCACCCGGGGGCGAAACTAACTATGGCTACACCTTC	CAISESPGGETNYGYTF
TRBD1	TRBV19	TRBJ2-1	.	TGTGCCAGTAGTATCGACAGGGGATCATACAATGAGCAGTTCTTC	CASSIDRGSYNEQFF
.	TRBV5-8	TRBJ2-7	.	TGTGCCAGCAGCTTGTCAGAGGAAACTCCCTACGAGCAGTACTTC	CASSLSEETPYEQYF
TRBD2	TRBV6-5	TRBJ2-7	.	TGTGCCAGCAGTCTGTTTACTAGCGACGAGCAGTACTTC	CASSLFTSDEQYF
.	TRBV19	TRBJ2-5	.	TGTGCCAGTAGTATAGGATCGCAGGCCGCTTACCAAGAGACCCAGTACTTC	CASSIGSQAAYQETQYF
TRBD1	TRBV6-5	TRBJ2-7	once	TGTGCCAGCAGTTACGGACAGGGGGGTCCCTACGAGCAGTACTTC	CASSYGQGGPYEQYF
.	TRBV19	TRBJ1-5	.	TGTGCCAGTAGTATCTCCGTAGGTTACAGCAATCAGCCCCAGCATTTT	CASSISVGYSNQPQHF